This T cell receptor beta chain comes out of a study of blood T cell repertoires in COVID-19. Study-wide background: Italy, Spain and the United States were the sources of the convalescent and acute COVID-19 samples.

Unmatched junction bases numbered 14, after V lost 5 bases and J lost 6 bases. The CDR3 loop spans 17 amino acids. CDR1 and CDR2 from the germline V gene are SGHVS and FQNEAQ. Method: immunoSEQ multiplex PCR; TCRdb's copy keeps in-frame clones and lacks some. The sample lists more than 250,000 clones; around 91% were seen once. The receptor was isolated from a woman younger than 30 with acute COVID-19. This rearrangement joins TRBV7-8 to TRBJ2-3, with 10 bases that match TRBD2. Specimen: PBMCs or T cells enriched from blood (not recorded which). Here the CDR3 reads CASSEVTGTSGDDTQYF. CDR3 nucleotide sequence: TGTGCCAGCAGCGAGGTCACGGGTACTAGCGGGGACGATACGCAGTATTTT.